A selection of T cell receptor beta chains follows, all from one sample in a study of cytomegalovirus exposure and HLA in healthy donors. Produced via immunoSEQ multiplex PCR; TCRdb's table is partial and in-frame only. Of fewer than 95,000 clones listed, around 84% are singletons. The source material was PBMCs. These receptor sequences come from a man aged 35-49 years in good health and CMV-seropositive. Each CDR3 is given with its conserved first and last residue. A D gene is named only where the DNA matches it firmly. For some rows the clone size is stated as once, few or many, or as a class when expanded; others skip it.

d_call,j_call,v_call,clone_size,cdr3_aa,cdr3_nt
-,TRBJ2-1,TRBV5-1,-,CASRPGSGQFYNEQFF,TGCGCCAGCAGGCCCGGGAGTGGCCAGTTCTACAATGAGCAGTTCTTC
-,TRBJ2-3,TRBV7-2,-,CASSFVGLASTDTQYF,TGTGCCAGCAGCTTCGTTGGGCTAGCTAGCACAGATACGCAGTATTTT
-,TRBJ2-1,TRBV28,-,CATTSGVEQFF,TGTGCCACGACCTCAGGGGTTGAGCAGTTCTTC
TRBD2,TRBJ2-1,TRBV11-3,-,CASSSRTSGSNEQFF,TGTGCCAGCAGCTCGCGGACTAGCGGGAGCAATGAGCAGTTCTTC
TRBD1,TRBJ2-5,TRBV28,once,CASSSRDRGVETQYF,TGTGCCAGCAGCTCGCGGGACAGGGGGGTGGAGACCCAGTACTTC
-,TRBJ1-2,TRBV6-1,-,CASSEKGVSVQGYGYTF,TGTGCCAGCAGTGAAAAAGGGGTTTCGGTGCAGGGCTATGGCTACACCTTC
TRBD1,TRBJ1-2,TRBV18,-,CASSPVGQVANYGYTF,TGTGCCAGCTCACCGGTGGGACAGGTGGCGAACTATGGCTACACCTTC
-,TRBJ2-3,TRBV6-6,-,CASSHLAASTDTQYF,TGTGCCAGCAGTCACTTAGCGGCTAGCACAGATACGCAGTATTTT
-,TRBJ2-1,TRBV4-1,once,CASSQDLGGSSYNEQFF,TGCGCCAGCAGCCAAGACCTGGGGGGTAGCTCCTACAATGAGCAGTTCTTC
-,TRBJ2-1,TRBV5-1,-,CASSLDPGRVESEQFF,TGCGCCAGCAGCTTGGATCCGGGTCGCGTTGAGAGTGAGCAGTTCTTC
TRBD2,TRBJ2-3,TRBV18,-,CASSPRSIAGGPLDTQYF,TGTGCCAGCTCACCACGTTCAATAGCGGGGGGGCCTTTAGATACGCAGTATTTT
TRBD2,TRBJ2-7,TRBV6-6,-,CASHSGRAYEQYF,TGTGCCAGCCATAGCGGGAGGGCCTACGAGCAGTACTTC
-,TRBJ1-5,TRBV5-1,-,CASSLGRNNQPQHF,TGCGCCAGCAGCTTGGGGCGGAACAATCAGCCCCAGCATTTT
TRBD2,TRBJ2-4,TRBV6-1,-,CASERGGKDKNIQYF,TGTGCCAGCGAACGGGGGGGGAAGGACAAAAACATTCAGTACTTC
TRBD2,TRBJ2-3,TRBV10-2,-,CASSSDLAGLTDTQYF,TGCGCCAGCAGCTCCGACTTAGCGGGACTCACAGATACGCAGTATTTT
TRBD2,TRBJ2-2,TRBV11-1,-,CASSFRLAGGTGELFF,TGTGCCAGCAGCTTTCGACTAGCGGGAGGGACCGGGGAGCTGTTTTTT
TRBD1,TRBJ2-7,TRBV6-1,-,CASSLMGQGAGEQYF,TGTGCCAGCAGCCTCATGGGACAGGGGGCTGGGGAGCAGTACTTC
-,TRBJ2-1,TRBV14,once,CASSQDHYNEQFF,TGTGCCAGCAGCCAAGATCACTACAATGAGCAGTTCTTC
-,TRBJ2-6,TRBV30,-,CAWGDVLSGASVLTF,TGTGCCTGGGGGGATGTTCTCTCTGGGGCCAGCGTCCTGACTTTC
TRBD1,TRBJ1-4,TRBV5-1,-,CASSLGGTGNEKLFF,TGCGCCAGCAGCTTGGGGGGGACAGGGAATGAAAAACTGTTTTTT
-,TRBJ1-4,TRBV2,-,CASSEQGQTNEKLFF,TGTGCCAGCAGTGAACAGGGGCAGACTAATGAAAAACTGTTTTTT
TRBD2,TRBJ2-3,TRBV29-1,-,CSVDPPGLERGPDTQYF,TGCAGCGTTGACCCGCCGGGACTAGAAAGGGGTCCAGATACGCAGTATTTT
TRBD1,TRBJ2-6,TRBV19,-,CASSRRDRGAGANVLTF,TGTGCCAGTAGTCGCCGGGACAGGGGTGCTGGGGCCAACGTCCTGACTTTC
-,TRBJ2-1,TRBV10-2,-,CASSESGRGHNEQFF,TGCGCCAGCAGTGAGTCGGGCAGGGGACACAATGAGCAGTTCTTC
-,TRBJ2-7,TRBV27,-,CASPEQGFYEQYF,TGTGCCAGCCCGGAACAGGGTTTCTACGAGCAGTACTTC
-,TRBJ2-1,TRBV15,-,CATSRGLASTYNEQFF,TGTGCCACCAGCAGAGGGTTAGCTTCGACCTACAATGAGCAGTTCTTC
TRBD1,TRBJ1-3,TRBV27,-,CASSLRGQGRGTIYF,TGTGCCAGCAGCTTAAGGGGACAGGGAAGAGGCACCATATATTTT
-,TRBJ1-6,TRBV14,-,CASSPYLPGSSYNSPLHF,TGTGCCAGCAGCCCGTATCTCCCGGGAAGCTCCTATAATTCACCCCTCCACTTT
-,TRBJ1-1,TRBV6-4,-,CASSDTPRVNTEAFF,TGTGCCAGCAGTGACACCCCCAGGGTCAACACTGAAGCTTTCTTT
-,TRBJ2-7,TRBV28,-,CASRLTGDEQYF,TGTGCCAGCAGGCTTACAGGCGACGAGCAGTACTTC
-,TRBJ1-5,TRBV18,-,CASSPDGGNQPQHF,TGTGCCAGCTCACCGGACGGGGGCAATCAGCCCCAGCATTTT
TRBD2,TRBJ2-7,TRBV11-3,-,CASSSRLAGPYEQYF,TGTGCCAGCAGCTCCCGTCTAGCGGGCCCTTACGAGCAGTACTTC
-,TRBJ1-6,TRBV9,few,CASSLLSAGTYNSPLHF,TGTGCCAGCAGCCTTCTCTCGGCGGGTACCTATAATTCACCCCTCCACTTT
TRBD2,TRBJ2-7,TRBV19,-,CASSTGLAGYEQYF,TGTGCCAGTAGTACGGGACTAGCGGGTTACGAGCAGTACTTC
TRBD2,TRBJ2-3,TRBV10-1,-,CASNGGRITDTQYF,TGCGCCAGCAACGGCGGGAGGATCACAGATACGCAGTATTTT
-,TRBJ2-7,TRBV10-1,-,CASSESGRVHEQYF,TGCGCCAGCAGTGAGTCGGGCAGGGTCCACGAGCAGTACTTC
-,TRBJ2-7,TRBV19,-,CASSTGGSSYEQYF,TGTGCCAGTAGTACCGGGGGAAGCTCCTACGAGCAGTACTTC
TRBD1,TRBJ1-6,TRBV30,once,CAWSFRQGASPLHF,TGTGCCTGGAGTTTTAGACAGGGCGCTTCACCCCTCCACTTT
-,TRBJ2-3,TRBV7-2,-,CASSLTGVSTDTQYF,TGTGCCAGCAGCTTAACGGGGGTTAGCACAGATACGCAGTATTTT
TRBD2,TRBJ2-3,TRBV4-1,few,CASSQGTSGGIDTQYF,TGCGCCAGCAGCCAAGGCACTAGCGGGGGGATAGATACGCAGTATTTT
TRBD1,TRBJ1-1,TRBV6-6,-,CASSYGQGFEAFF,TGTGCCAGCAGTTATGGACAGGGATTCGAAGCTTTCTTT
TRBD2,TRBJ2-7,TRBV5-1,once,CASSYRTSGNDEQYF,TGCGCCAGCAGCTATCGGACTAGCGGGAATGACGAGCAGTACTTC
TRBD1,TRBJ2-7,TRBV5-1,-,CASSARQGADEQYF,TGCGCCAGCAGCGCCCGACAGGGGGCAGACGAGCAGTACTTC
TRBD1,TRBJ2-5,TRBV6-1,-,CASSLTDRGRGTQYF,TGTGCCAGCAGTCTCACCGACAGGGGGCGAGGGACCCAGTACTTC
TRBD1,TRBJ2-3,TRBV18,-,CASRKGQGATDTQYF,TGTGCCAGCCGCAAAGGACAGGGGGCAACAGATACGCAGTATTTT
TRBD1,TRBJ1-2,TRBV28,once,CASSFSGQGVEGYTF,TGTGCCAGCAGTTTTTCTGGACAGGGGGTGGAAGGCTACACCTTC
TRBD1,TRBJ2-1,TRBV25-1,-,CASSEAGRGPYNEQFF,TGTGCCAGCAGTGAAGCCGGCAGGGGGCCCTACAATGAGCAGTTCTTC
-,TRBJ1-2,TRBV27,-,CASSLRQNYGYTF,TGTGCCAGCAGCTTGAGACAGAACTATGGCTACACCTTC
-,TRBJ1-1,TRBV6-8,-,CARFEYMNTEAFF,TGTGCCAGATTCGAGTATATGAACACTGAAGCTTTCTTT
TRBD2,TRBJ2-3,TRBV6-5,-,CASSSRPSGSADTQYF,TGTGCCAGCAGTTCACGGCCTAGCGGGAGCGCAGATACGCAGTATTTT
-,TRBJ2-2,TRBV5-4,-,CASSFGQLTGELFF,TGTGCCAGCAGCTTCGGACAGCTCACCGGGGAGCTGTTTTTT
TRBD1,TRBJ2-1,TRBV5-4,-,CAMTPRDRGNEQFF,TGTGCCATGACCCCCCGGGACAGGGGCAATGAGCAGTTCTTC
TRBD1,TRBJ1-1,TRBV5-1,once,CASSLALGQGPEAFF,TGCGCCAGCAGCTTGGCCTTGGGACAGGGACCTGAAGCTTTCTTT
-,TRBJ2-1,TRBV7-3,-,CASSLIQGSYNEQFF,TGTGCCAGCAGCTTAATCCAGGGCTCCTACAATGAGCAGTTCTTC
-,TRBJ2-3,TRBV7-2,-,CASSTLASSTDTQYF,TGTGCCAGCAGCACCCTAGCGAGCAGCACAGATACGCAGTATTTT
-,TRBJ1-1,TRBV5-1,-,CASSPARGMEAFF,TGCGCCAGCAGCCCAGCTCGAGGGATGGAAGCTTTCTTT
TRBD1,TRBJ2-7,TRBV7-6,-,CASSSRGTGSREQYF,TGTGCCAGCAGCTCCCGGGGGACAGGGTCTCGAGAGCAGTACTTC
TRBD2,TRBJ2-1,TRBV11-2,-,CASSQGLAGGRENEQFF,TGTGCCAGCAGCCAAGGGCTAGCGGGGGGGAGGGAGAATGAGCAGTTCTTC
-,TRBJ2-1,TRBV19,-,CASSISSPLGGQFF,TGTGCCAGTAGTATTTCCTCTCCATTGGGGGGGCAGTTCTTC
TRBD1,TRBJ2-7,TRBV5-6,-,CASSRTGNEQYF,TGTGCCAGCAGCAGGACAGGGAACGAGCAGTACTTC